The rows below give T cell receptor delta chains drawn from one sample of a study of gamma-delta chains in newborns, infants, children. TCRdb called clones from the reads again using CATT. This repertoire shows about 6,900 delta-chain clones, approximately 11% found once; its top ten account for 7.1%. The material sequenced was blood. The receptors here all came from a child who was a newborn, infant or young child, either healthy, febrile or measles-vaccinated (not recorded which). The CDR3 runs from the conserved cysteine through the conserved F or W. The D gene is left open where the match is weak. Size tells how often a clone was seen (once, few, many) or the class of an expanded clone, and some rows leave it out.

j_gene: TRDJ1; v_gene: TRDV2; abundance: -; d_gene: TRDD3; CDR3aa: CACDTVRVLGDTRGTDKLIF; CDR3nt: TGTGCCTGTGACACCGTCCGCGTGCTGGGGGATACGCGGGGAACCGATAAACTCATCTTT
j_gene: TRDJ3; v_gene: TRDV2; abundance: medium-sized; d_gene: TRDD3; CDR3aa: CACDSVLGDSPPWDTRQMFF; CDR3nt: TGTGCCTGTGACTCCGTACTGGGGGATTCCCCGCCCTGGGACACCCGACAGATGTTTTTC
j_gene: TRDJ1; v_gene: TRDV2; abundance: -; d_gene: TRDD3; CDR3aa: CACDSLLGENTDKLIF; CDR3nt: TGTGCCTGTGACTCCTTACTGGGGGAAAACACCGATAAACTCATCTTT
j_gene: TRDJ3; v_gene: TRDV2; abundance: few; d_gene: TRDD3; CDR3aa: CACDTGGYGSWDTRQMFF; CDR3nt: TGTGCCTGTGACACCGGGGGATACGGATCCTGGGACACCCGACAGATGTTTTTC
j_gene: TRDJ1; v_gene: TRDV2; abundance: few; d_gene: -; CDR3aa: CACDTLGSGVYTDKLIF; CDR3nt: TGTGCCTGTGACACCCTGGGATCTGGTGTATACACCGATAAACTCATCTTT
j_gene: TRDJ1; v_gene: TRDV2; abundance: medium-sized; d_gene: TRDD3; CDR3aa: CACDTVGLGDTTDKLIF; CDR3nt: TGTGCCTGTGACACCGTAGGGCTGGGGGATACTACCGATAAACTCATCTTT
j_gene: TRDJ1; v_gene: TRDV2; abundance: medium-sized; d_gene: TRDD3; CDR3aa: CACDRLGDTRDKLIF; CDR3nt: TGTGCCTGTGACCGACTGGGGGATACCCGCGATAAACTCATCTTT
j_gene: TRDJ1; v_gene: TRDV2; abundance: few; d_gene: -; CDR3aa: CACESLSRGHTDKLIF; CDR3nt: TGTGCCTGTGAATCCCTTTCTAGGGGGCACACCGATAAACTCATCTTT
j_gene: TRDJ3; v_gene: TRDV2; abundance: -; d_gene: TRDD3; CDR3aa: CACDIVLGDTGPSSWDTRQMFF; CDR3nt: TGTGCCTGTGACATCGTACTGGGGGATACGGGGCCGAGCTCCTGGGACACCCGACAGATGTTTTTC
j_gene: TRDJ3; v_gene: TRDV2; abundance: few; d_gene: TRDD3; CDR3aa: CACDILMGDTKWDTRQMFF; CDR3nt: TGTGCCTGTGACATATTAATGGGGGATACGAAGTGGGACACCCGACAGATGTTTTTC
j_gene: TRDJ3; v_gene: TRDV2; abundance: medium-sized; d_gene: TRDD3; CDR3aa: CACDTVLGDRSSWDTRQMFF; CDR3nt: TGTGCCTGTGACACCGTACTGGGGGACCGGAGCTCCTGGGACACCCGACAGATGTTTTTC
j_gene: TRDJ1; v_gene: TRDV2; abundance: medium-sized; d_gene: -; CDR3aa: CACDTVRTSVDRHPTDKLIF; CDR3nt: TGTGCCTGTGACACCGTTCGGACATCGGTGGATAGACACCCCACCGATAAACTCATCTTT
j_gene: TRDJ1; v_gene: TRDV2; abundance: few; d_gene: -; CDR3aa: CACDTVTSQGVGATWTDKLIF; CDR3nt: TGTGCCTGTGACACCGTTACTTCCCAGGGCGTGGGGGCCACGTGGACCGATAAACTCATCTTT
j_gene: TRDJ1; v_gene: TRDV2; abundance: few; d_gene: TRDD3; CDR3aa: CACDTLFDRGIRTDKLIF; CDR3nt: TGTGCCTGTGACACGCTCTTCGATCGGGGGATACGCACCGATAAACTCATCTTT
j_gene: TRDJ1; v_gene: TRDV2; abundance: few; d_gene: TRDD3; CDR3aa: CACDTMVGDPTDKLIF; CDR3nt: TGTGCCTGTGACACGATGGTGGGGGACCCCACCGATAAACTCATCTTT
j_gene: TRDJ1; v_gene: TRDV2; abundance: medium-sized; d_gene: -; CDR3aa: CACDVLGYTDKLIF; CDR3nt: TGTGCCTGTGACGTCCTGGGGTACACCGATAAACTCATCTTT
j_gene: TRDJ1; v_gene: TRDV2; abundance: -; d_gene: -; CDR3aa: CACDPVTFLRNLGDSPSHTDKLIF; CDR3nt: TGTGCCTGTGACCCTGTCACCTTCCTACGTAACCTGGGGGACTCACCTTCGCACACCGATAAACTCATCTTT
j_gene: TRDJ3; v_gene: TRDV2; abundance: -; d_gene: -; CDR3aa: CACDASGSPFSWDTRQMFF; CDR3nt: TGTGCCTGTGACGCTTCGGGTTCACCTTTCTCCTGGGACACCCGACAGATGTTTTTC
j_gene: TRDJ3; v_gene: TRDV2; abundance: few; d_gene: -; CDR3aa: CACDTWGPSSWDTRQMFF; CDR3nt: TGTGCCTGTGACACCTGGGGGCCGAGCTCCTGGGACACCCGACAGATGTTTTTC
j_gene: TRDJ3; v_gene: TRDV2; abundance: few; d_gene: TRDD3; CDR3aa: CACDAVRSGGTKTDSWDTRQMFF; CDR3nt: TGTGCCTGTGACGCCGTAAGGTCTGGGGGAACCAAAACAGACTCCTGGGACACCCGACAGATGTTTTTC
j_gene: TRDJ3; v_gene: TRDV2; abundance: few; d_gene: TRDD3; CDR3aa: CACDTGGFEGSWDTRQMFF; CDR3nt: TGTGCCTGTGACACCGGGGGATTCGAGGGCTCCTGGGACACCCGACAGATGTTTTTC
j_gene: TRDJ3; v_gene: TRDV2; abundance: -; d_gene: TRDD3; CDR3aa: CACDTGGIRNSWDTRQMFF; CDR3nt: TGTGCCTGTGACACCGGGGGGATACGGAACTCCTGGGACACCCGACAGATGTTTTTC
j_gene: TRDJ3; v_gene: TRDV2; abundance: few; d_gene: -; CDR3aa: CACDTGDASSWDTRQMFF; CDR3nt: TGTGCCTGTGACACCGGGGATGCAAGCTCCTGGGACACCCGACAGATGTTTTTC
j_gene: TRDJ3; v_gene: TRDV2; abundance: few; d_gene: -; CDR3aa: CACDTAGGSSWDTRQMFF; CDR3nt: TGTGCCTGTGACACCGCCGGGGGCTCCTCCTGGGACACCCGACAGATGTTTTTC
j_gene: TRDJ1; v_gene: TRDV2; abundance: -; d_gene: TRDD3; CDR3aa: CACEPMRLGDLYTDKLIF; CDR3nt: TGTGCCTGTGAACCTATGAGGCTGGGGGATTTGTACACCGATAAACTCATCTTT
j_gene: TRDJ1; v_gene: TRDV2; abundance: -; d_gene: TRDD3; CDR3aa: CACDTLLGDKDTDKLIF; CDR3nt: TGTGCCTGTGACACCCTACTGGGGGATAAAGACACCGATAAACTCATCTTT
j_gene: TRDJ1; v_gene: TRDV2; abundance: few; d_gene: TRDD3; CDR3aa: CACDRLGEPYTDKLIF; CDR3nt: TGTGCCTGTGACAGACTGGGGGAACCGTACACCGATAAACTCATCTTT
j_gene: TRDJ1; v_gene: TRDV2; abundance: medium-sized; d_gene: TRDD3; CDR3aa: CACDLLGDNTDKLIF; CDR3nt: TGTGCCTGTGACTTACTGGGGGACAACACCGATAAACTCATCTTT
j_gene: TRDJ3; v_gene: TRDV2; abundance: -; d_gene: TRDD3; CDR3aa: CACDYWGGSSWDTRQMFF; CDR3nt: TGTGCCTGTGACTACTGGGGGGGAAGCTCCTGGGACACCCGACAGATGTTTTTC
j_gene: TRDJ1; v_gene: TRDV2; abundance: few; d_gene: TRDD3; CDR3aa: CACDTSLGDTLKPDKLIF; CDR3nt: TGTGCCTGTGACACCTCACTGGGGGATACACTTAAACCCGATAAACTCATCTTT
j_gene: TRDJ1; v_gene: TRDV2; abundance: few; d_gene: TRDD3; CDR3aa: CACDLVGDNGPNTDKLIF; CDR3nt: TGTGCCTGTGACCTGGTGGGGGATAACGGTCCCAACACCGATAAACTCATCTTT
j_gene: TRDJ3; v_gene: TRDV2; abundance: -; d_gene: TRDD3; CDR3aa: CACDTWGIQGSWDTRQMFF; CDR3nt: TGCGCCTGTGACACCTGGGGGATACAAGGCTCCTGGGACACCCGACAGATGTTTTTC
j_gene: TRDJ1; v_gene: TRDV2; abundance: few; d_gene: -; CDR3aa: CACGTLGMADKPIF; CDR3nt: TGTGCCTGTGGCACTCTGGGGATGGCCGATAAACCCATCTTT
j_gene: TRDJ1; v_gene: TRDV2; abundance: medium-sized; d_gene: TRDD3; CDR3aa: CACDLLGDSKLIF; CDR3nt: TGTGCCTGTGACTTACTGGGGGATAGTAAACTCATCTTT
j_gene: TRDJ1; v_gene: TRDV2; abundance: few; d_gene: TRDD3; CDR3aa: CACDSLLGDSSYTDKLIF; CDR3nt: TGTGCCTGTGACTCACTTCTGGGGGATTCCTCGTACACCGATAAACTCATCTTT
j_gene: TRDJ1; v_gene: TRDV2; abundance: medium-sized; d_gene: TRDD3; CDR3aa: CACDTLVGGGFDKLIF; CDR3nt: TGTGCCTGTGACACCCTGGTCGGTGGGGGATTCGATAAACTCATCTTT
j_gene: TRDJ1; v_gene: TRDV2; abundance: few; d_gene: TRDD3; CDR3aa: CACDTVLGHTRETDKLIF; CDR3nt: TGTGCCTGTGACACAGTACTGGGGCATACGCGAGAGACCGATAAACTCATCTTT
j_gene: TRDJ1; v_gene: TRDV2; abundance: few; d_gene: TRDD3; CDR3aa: CACDTVGGGPVKDTDKLIF; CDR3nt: TGTGCCTGTGACACCGTAGGTGGGGGACCGGTCAAGGACACCGATAAACTCATCTTT
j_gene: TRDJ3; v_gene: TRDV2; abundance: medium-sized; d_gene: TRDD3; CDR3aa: CACDILGDRSWDTRQMFF; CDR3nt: TGTGCCTGTGACATACTGGGGGATAGGTCCTGGGACACCCGACAGATGTTTTTC
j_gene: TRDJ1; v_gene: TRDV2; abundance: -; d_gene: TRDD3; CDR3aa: CACDNLMGDALDTLIF; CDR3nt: TGTGCCTGTGACAATCTTATGGGGGACGCCCTTGATACACTCATCTTT
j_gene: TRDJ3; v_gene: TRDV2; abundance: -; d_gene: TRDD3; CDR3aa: CACDPVLGDASSWDTRQMFF; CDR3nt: TGTGCCTGTGACCCTGTACTGGGGGACGCGAGCTCCTGGGACACCCGACAGATGTTTTTC
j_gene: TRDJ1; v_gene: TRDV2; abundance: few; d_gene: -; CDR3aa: CACDGVGGPTDKLIF; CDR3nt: TGTGCCTGTGACGGAGTGGGGGGTCCCACCGATAAACTCATCTTT
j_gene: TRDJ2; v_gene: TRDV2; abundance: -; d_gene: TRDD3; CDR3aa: CACDTVLGAQALTAQLFF; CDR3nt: TGTGCCTGTGACACCGTACTGGGGGCCCAAGCTTTGACAGCACAACTCTTCTTT
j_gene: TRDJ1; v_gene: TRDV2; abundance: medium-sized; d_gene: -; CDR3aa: CACDTAEARGPHTDKLIF; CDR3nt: TGTGCCTGTGACACCGCAGAAGCTCGTGGGCCCCACACCGATAAACTCATCTTT
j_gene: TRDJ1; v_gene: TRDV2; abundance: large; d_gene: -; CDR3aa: CACDPIHTDKLIF; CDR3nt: TGTGCCTGTGACCCGATACACACCGATAAACTCATCTTT
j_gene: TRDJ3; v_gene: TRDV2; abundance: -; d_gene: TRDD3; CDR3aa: CACDGLGDTSSSWDTRQMFF; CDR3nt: TGTGCCTGTGACGGATTGGGGGATACGTCGAGCTCCTGGGACACCCGACAGATGTTTTTC
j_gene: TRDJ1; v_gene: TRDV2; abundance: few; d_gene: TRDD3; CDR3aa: CACDPLWGMYTDKLIF; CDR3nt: TGTGCCTGTGACCCCCTCTGGGGGATGTACACCGATAAACTCATCTTT
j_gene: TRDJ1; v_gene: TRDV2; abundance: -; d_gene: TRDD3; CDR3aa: CACDLLGDRSDKLIF; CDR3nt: TGTGCCTGTGACCTACTGGGGGATAGGTCAGATAAACTCATCTTT
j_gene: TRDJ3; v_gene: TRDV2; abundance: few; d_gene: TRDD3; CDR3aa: CACDTWGTRSWDTRQMFF; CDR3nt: TGTGCCTGTGACACCTGGGGGACCCGCTCCTGGGACACCCGACAGATGTTTTTC
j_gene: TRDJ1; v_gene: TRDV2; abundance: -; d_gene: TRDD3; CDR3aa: CACDRLGDSDKLIF; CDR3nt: TGTGCCTGTGACCGACTGGGGGATAGCGATAAACTCATCTTT
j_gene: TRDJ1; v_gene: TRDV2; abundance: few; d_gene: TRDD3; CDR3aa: CACDSLGAYDKLIF; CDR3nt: TGTGCCTGTGACTCTCTGGGGGCGTACGATAAACTCATCTTT
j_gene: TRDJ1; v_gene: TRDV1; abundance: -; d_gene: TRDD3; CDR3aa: CALGELVLRGIRGLELIF; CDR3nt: TGTGCTCTTGGGGAACTCGTTCTCCGGGGGATAAGAGGACTAGAACTCATCTTT
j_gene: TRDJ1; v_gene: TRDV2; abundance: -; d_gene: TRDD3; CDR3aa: CACDDMTSTGGSTDKLIF; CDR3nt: TGTGCCTGTGACGACATGACGAGTACTGGGGGATCTACCGATAAACTCATCTTT